This T cell receptor beta chain comes out of a study of Ad26.COV2.S vaccination and SARS-CoV-2 variants. Overall study: Among those in the COV1001 Ad26.COV2.S trial arm was the donor. Administration of Ad26.COV2.S was intramuscular, either once or twice 56 days apart. Study-wide results and limits: Placebo and vaccine recipients had non-spike TCR breadth that was similar. Vaccine recipients showed a spike-specific TCR breadth that was higher than in placebo recipients.

Sample treatment: some 20 received Ad26.COV2.S at low or high dose, single or two shots; five or six received placebo; per-sample allocation not given. Sampling was performed 63 days after the first vaccine or placebo injection. In regard to this clone: Antigen specificity is unknown.

Data came from immunoSEQ multiplex PCR; TCRdb stores just in-frame clones and leaves some out. The sample has roughly 450,000 clones, 75% to 95% seen once. The ends were cut back, 1 base at V and 0 bases at J, with 7 bases in the middle. The CDR3 contains 15 residues. Germline loops: CDR1 SGHRS, CDR2 YFSETQ. This TCR came from a person between 18 and 59 years old who received the Ad26.COV2.S COVID-19 vaccine or a placebo. This chain joins TRBV5-1 and TRBJ1-4; D gene uncertain. Sequenced material: peripheral blood, taken in a trial of Ad26.COV2.S vaccine versus placebo. DNA of the CDR3: TGCGCCAGCAGCTTGATCGGTGCAACTAATGAAAAACTGTTTTTT. It encodes CASSLIGATNEKLFF.